A single sample gave rise to the 32 T cell receptor beta chains below, sequenced in a study of blood T cell repertoires in COVID-19. Sequencing was performed with immunoSEQ multiplex PCR; in TCRdb, only in-frame clones are kept and a portion is missing. This table holds about 26,000 clones, 90% found once. The sample comprised peripheral blood. The receptors were sampled from a human donor in a cohort sampled during active COVID-19.

The CDR3 loop is CASSTSGTGNTIYF. DNA of the CDR3: TGTGCCAGCAGTACCTCAGGGACTGGAAACACCATATATTTT. The chain recombines TRBV6-6 with TRBJ1-3, with a possible D match to TRBD1 (5 bases). With 5 bases removed from V and 2 bases from J, the gap between germline ends came to 10 bases. The CDR3 length is 14 residues. Looked up from germline, CDR1 is MNHNY and CDR2 is SVGAGI (reference sequence).

The J gene is TRBJ2-7, the V gene TRBV7-9, with a tentative D call TRBD1 (6 bases). The V end lost 5 bases, the J end lost 2 bases, and 25 bases lay between the germline ends. The length of the CDR3 is 18 residues. Germline-derived CDR1 and CDR2 are SEHNR and FQNEAQ (reference sequence). Here the CDR3 DNA reads TGTGCCAGCAGCAATCACCCTAAAACAGGGCCGATCGCCTACGAGCAGTACTTC. Protein sequence: CASSNHPKTGPIAYEQYF.

The chain carries TRBV18 and TRBJ1-6, with D possibly TRBD1 on 5 matching bases. There are 14 residues in the CDR3. Per the germline V gene, CDR1 is KGHSH and CDR2 is LQKENI. Trimming stripped 0 bases from V and 7 bases from J, with 7 bases between. This chain's CDR3 is CASSPPGRNSPLHF. Written as DNA, the CDR3 is TGTGCCAGCTCACCACCGGGGCGGAATTCACCCCTCCACTTT.

V gene TRBV5-1 combines with J gene TRBJ2-3, with a possible D match to TRBD2 (6 bases). Trimming removed 3 bases from V and 5 bases from J, with 16 bases in between. There are 15 residues in the CDR3. Germline V gives CDR1 SGHRS, CDR2 YFSETQ. In DNA form, the CDR3 reads TGCGCCAGCAGCTCCCGGGACTCACGGCTAGATACGCAGTATTTT. This sequence encodes CASSSRDSRLDTQYF. The complete variable domain, with remaining parts taken from reference TRBV5-1 and TRBJ2-3, reads KAGVTQTPRYLIKTRGQQVTLSCSPISGHRSVSWYQQTPGQGLQFLFEYFSETQRNKGNFPGRFSGRQFSNSRSEMNVSTLELGDSALYLCASSSRDSRLDTQYFGPGTRLTVL.

This sequence joins TRBV29-1 and TRBJ2-3; D is perhaps TRBD2 (6 bases). Germline assignment: CDR1 SQVTM and CDR2 ANQGSEA. The ends were cut back, 8 bases at V and 1 base at J, with 16 bases in the middle. This CDR3 comprises 14 residues. The CDR3 region has the DNA TGCAGCATCGCCACGGGGGTGGGCACAGATACGCAGTATTTT. Its translation: CSIATGVGTDTQYF.

The CDR3 protein is CASSEAGGEYGYTF. The CDR3 DNA sequence: TGTGCCAGCAGTGAAGCTGGGGGGGAGTATGGCTACACCTTC. J is TRBJ1-2 and V is TRBV6-1, with D tentatively TRBD1 (5 bases). This CDR3 has 14 residues. The V gene's germline CDR1 is MNHNS and CDR2 SASEGT. V was trimmed by 0 bases and J by 5 bases, leaving 10 bases between them.

V is TRBV5-1 and J is TRBJ2-3, with D possibly TRBD2 on 6 matching bases. CDR3 size: 14 residues. The V gene's germline CDR1 is SGHRS and CDR2 YFSETQ. Trimming left V 4 bases short and J 2 bases short, with 11 bases between. CDR3 residues: CASSVTSYTDTQYF. DNA of the CDR3: TGCGCCAGCAGCGTGACTAGTTACACAGATACGCAGTATTTT.

The V call is TRBV7-2, the J call TRBJ1-3, with a weak D call TRBD1 (6 bases). The germline CDR1 and CDR2 sequences are SGHTA and FQGNSA. The CDR3 contains 17 residues. With 1 base removed from V and 0 bases from J, the gap between germline ends came to 13 bases. CDR3 amino acids: CASSLGGQGLSGNTIYF. CDR3 nucleotides: TGTGCCAGCAGCTTAGGGGGGCAGGGCCTCTCTGGAAACACCATATATTTT.

This chain uses TRBV7-2 with TRBJ2-7, with 11 bases fitting TRBD2. CDR1 SGHTA and CDR2 FQGNSA come from the germline V gene. There are 15 residues in the CDR3. The junction had 5 bases not matched to a gene; V was cut back by 5 bases and J by 2 bases. Here the CDR3 reads CASSPGTSGPYEQYF. Written as DNA, the CDR3 is TGTGCCAGCAGCCCAGGGACTAGCGGACCCTACGAGCAGTACTTC.

The chain combines TRBV13 with TRBJ2-3; 7 nucleotides match TRBD2. Trimming cost V 2 bases and J 2 bases; bases outside gene matches: 1. CDR3 length: 14 residues. The germline V gene encodes CDR1 PRHDT and CDR2 FYEKMQ (reference sequence). The CDR3 is CASSLRGVTDTQYF. In DNA form, the CDR3 reads TGTGCCAGCAGCTTACGGGGGGTCACAGATACGCAGTATTTT.

CDR3 nucleotides: TGTGCCAGCAGCAAGGGACAGGGGCTTGGCAGCAATCAGCCCCAGCATTTT. Translation: CASSKGQGLGSNQPQHF. The chain joins TRBV7-2 to TRBJ1-5; 10 bases line up with TRBD1. The CDR3 spans 17 residues. Unmatched junction bases numbered 8, after V lost 5 bases and J lost 1 base. Per the germline V gene, CDR1 is SGHTA and CDR2 is FQGNSA.

The chain recombines TRBV7-9 with TRBJ2-3, with a tentative D call TRBD2 (6 bases). Between the trimmed V and J ends, which lost 4 bases and 8 bases, there was a span of 19 bases. This CDR3 has 15 amino acids. Per the germline V gene, CDR1 is SEHNR and CDR2 is FQNEAQ (reference sequence). For the CDR3, the DNA is TGTGCCAGCAGCTCCGACCGGGGACTCCCAAGTACGCAGTATTTT. Translating gives CASSSDRGLPSTQYF.

V usage is TRBV24-1 and J usage is TRBJ2-1; 8 bases agree with TRBD2. The CDR3 is 16 residues long. Trimming cost V 11 bases and J 3 bases; bases outside gene matches: 14. Germline V gene data show CDR1 as KGHDR and CDR2 as SFDVKD. The CDR3 region is CASAAGGGPDYNEQFF. CDR3 sequence (DNA): TGTGCCAGTGCGGCGGGGGGAGGGCCGGACTACAATGAGCAGTTCTTC.

This chain links TRBV28 with TRBJ2-2, with 9 bases that match TRBD1. CDR3 length equals 13 residues. The germline CDR1 and CDR2 sequences are MDHEN and SYDVKM. V shed 8 bases, J shed 8 bases, and the junction held 6 bases outside the gene matches. CDR3 in DNA: TGTGCCAGCTTCGACAGGGGGAAGGGGGAGCTGTTTTTT. It yields the protein CASFDRGKGELFF. Full variable domain (remainder filled in from reference TRBV28 and TRBJ2-2): DVKVTQSSRYLVKRTGEKVFLECVQDMDHENMFWYRQDPGLGLRLIYFSYDVKMKEKGDIPEGYSVSREKKERFSLILESASTNQTSMYLCASFDRGKGELFFGEGSRLTVL.

The chain is built from TRBV12-5 and TRBJ1-5; the D gene is possibly TRBD1 (5 bases). Germline lookup yields CDR1 LGHNT and CDR2 FRNRAP. V was trimmed by 6 bases and J by 6 bases, leaving 9 bases between them. CDR3 length equals 12 residues. The CDR3 DNA reads as TGTGCTAGTGGGACGGGGGGTCAGCCCCAGCATTTT. This translates into CASGTGGQPQHF.

The chain carries TRBV5-1 and TRBJ1-6; tentatively, D is TRBD1 (5 bases). The CDR3 is 15 residues long. Germline CDR1 is SGHRS and CDR2 is YFSETQ. Trimming removed 4 bases at V and 6 bases at J, with 14 bases between. CDR3 region: CASSLRQTANSPLHF. The CDR3 nucleotides read TGCGCCAGCAGCCTACGACAGACAGCTAATTCACCCCTCCACTTT.

V is TRBV6-5 and J is TRBJ1-5; 10 bases map to TRBD1. The CDR3 contains 15 residues. Germline V gene data show CDR1 as MNHEY and CDR2 as SVGAGI. V gave up 6 bases and J gave up 5 bases; unmatched junction bases: 7. CDR3 sequence reads: CASSRDRGGDQPQHF. The DNA of the CDR3 is TGTGCCAGCAGCAGGGACAGGGGTGGAGATCAGCCCCAGCATTTT.

This rearrangement joins TRBV6-2 or TRBV6-3 to TRBJ1-1; 9 bases are shared with TRBD1. Trimming took 5 bases from V and 2 from J; bases not matched to a gene: 3. The CDR3 is 14 residues long. Germline values: CDR1 MNHEY, CDR2 SVGEGT. The CDR3 DNA is TGTGCCAGCAGTGCGACAGGGGGTAACACTGAAGCTTTCTTT. It yields the protein CASSATGGNTEAFF.

This clone appeared once. The chain joins TRBV3-1 (or the pseudogene TRBV3-2) to TRBJ1-1; 7 nucleotides agree with TRBD1. Trimming at V came to 2 bases and at J to 6 bases, leaving 9 bases not matched to a gene. Germline assignment: CDR1 LGHDT and CDR2 YNNKEL (reference sequence). The CDR3 extends over 15 amino acids. CDR3 residues: CASSQKQGSSAEAFF. Written as DNA, the CDR3 is TGTGCCAGCAGCCAAAAACAGGGGTCTTCGGCTGAAGCTTTCTTT.

The V call is TRBV4-3, the J call TRBJ2-7; TRBD2 might be the D (7 bases). This CDR3 contains 16 residues. V was clipped by 4 bases and J by 1 base, with 17 bases between them. The germline V gene encodes CDR1 LGHNA and CDR2 YSLEER. The CDR3 DNA reads TGCGCCAGCAGCCTAGGGGGGGCGGGTTCATCCTACGAGCAGTACTTC. Residues: CASSLGGAGSSYEQYF.

CDR3 sequence reads: CASSPLAGGQETQYF. Here the CDR3 DNA reads TGCGCCAGCAGCCCGCTCGCGGGGGGGCAAGAGACCCAGTACTTC. This chain joins TRBV5-1 and TRBJ2-5; TRBD2 aligns across 9 bases. V lost 4 bases to trimming and J lost 2 bases; unmatched junction nucleotides: 6. The CDR3 totals 15 residues. Germline V lookup: CDR1 SGHRS, CDR2 YFSETQ.

This chain connects TRBV28 to TRBJ1-4; the D gene is possibly TRBD1 (6 bases). V shed 5 bases and J shed 5 bases, with 6 bases lying between them. Germline CDR1 and CDR2: MDHEN and SYDVKM. The CDR3 is 12 amino acids. The CDR3 protein is CASSQGNEKLFF. DNA of the CDR3: TGTGCCAGCAGTCAGGGGAATGAAAAACTGTTTTTT.

This clone appeared a single time. The V call is TRBV6-2 or TRBV6-3, the J call TRBJ1-5; D gene ambiguous. Germline CDR1 is MNHEY and CDR2 is SVGEGT. The length of the CDR3 is 13 residues. The V gene lost 0 bases and the J gene lost 5 bases, with 5 bases spanning the gap. Written as DNA, the CDR3 is TGTGCCAGCAGTTACTCTAGATATCAGCCCCAGCATTTT. This encodes CASSYSRYQPQHF.

The chain uses TRBV2 and TRBJ1-1; 8 bases are a match to TRBD1. The CDR3 has 13 residues. The V and J ends lost 7 bases and 5 bases, in that order; junction bases with no gene match: 6. Germline assignment: CDR1 SNHLY and CDR2 FYNNEI. CDR3 in DNA: TGTGCCAGCACAGAAACAGGGGGGACTGAAGCTTTCTTT. It specifies CASTETGGTEAFF.

The genes are TRBV15 and TRBJ1-4, with TRBD1 matching 8 bases. V lost 4 bases, J lost 8 bases, and 12 bases stayed unmatched. CDR1 is LNHNV, CDR2 YYDKDF, per germline (reference sequence). CDR3 length: 16 amino acids. The chain's CDR3 is CATSNPETGAVEKLFF. Written as DNA, the CDR3 is TGTGCCACCAGCAACCCGGAGACAGGGGCCGTAGAAAAACTGTTTTTT.

This clone was detected only a few times. The chain combines TRBV25-1 with TRBJ1-6; no definite D call. The germline V and J ends were trimmed by 4 bases and 4 bases, with 11 bases remaining between them. Per germline, CDR1 MGHDK and CDR2 SYGVNS. This CDR3 has 15 amino acids. The CDR3 loop reads CASSGWQNYNSPLHF. CDR3 DNA: TGTGCCAGCAGTGGTTGGCAGAATTATAATTCACCCCTCCACTTT. Full variable domain (remainder filled in from reference TRBV25-1 and TRBJ1-6): EADIYQTPRYLVIGTGKKITLECSQTMGHDKMYWYQQDPGMELHLIHYSYGVNSTEKGDLSSESTVSRIRTEHFPLTLESARPSHTSQYLCASSGWQNYNSPLHFGNGTRLTVT.

The V gene is TRBV7-6, the J gene TRBJ1-3; 7 bases line up with TRBD1. This CDR3 has 19 residues. Per the germline V gene, CDR1 is SGHVS and CDR2 is FNYEAQ. V was clipped by 5 bases and J by 0 bases; unmatched bases: 16. Here the CDR3 DNA reads TGTGCCAGCAGCCCCCTCTCTCTGGGACAGCGTCTCTCTGGAAACACCATATATTTT. It translates to CASSPLSLGQRLSGNTIYF.

The chain combines TRBV11-2 with TRBJ1-1; maybe TRBD1 (5 bases). Looked up from germline, CDR1 is SGHAT and CDR2 is FQNNGV. The CDR3 has 16 amino acids. Trimming pared 4 bases from V and 3 bases from J, leaving 18 bases between. DNA for the CDR3: TGTGCCAGCAGCTCACTGGTAAGGGGAATGGACACTGAAGCTTTCTTT. This sequence encodes CASSSLVRGMDTEAFF.

The rearrangement joins TRBV19 to TRBJ1-4; D is undetermined. The CDR3 runs 13 residues. V shed 3 bases and J shed 8 bases, with 10 bases lying between them. The germline gives CDR1 LNHDA, CDR2 SQIVND (reference sequence). The CDR3 sequence is CASSIVGEEKLFF. The CDR3 region has the DNA TGTGCCAGTAGTATTGTCGGGGAGGAAAAACTGTTTTTT.

The chain combines TRBV4-2 with TRBJ2-1; 12 nucleotides line up with TRBD2. Germline V gene data show CDR1 as LGHNA and CDR2 as YNFKEQ. The CDR3 extends over 15 amino acids. V gave up 5 bases and J gave up 6 bases; unmatched junction bases: 5. This chain's CDR3 is CASSERLAGVNEQFF. The CDR3 nucleotides are TGTGCCAGCAGCGAAAGACTAGCGGGGGTCAATGAGCAGTTCTTC.

The chain carries TRBV7-2 and TRBJ2-7; D possibly corresponds to TRBD1 (6 bases). Germline CDR1 reads SGHTA; CDR2 reads FQGNSA. V lost 5 bases, J lost 2 bases, and 13 bases lay in between. The CDR3 contains 14 residues. In DNA, the CDR3 is TGTGCCAGCAGCGTTTGGGACAACGCCTACGAGCAGTACTTC. Residues: CASSVWDNAYEQYF.

The CDR3 nucleotides read TGCGCCAGCAGCCAAGTTCCATCCGGGAACACTGAAGCTTTCTTT. Translating gives CASSQVPSGNTEAFF. The gene calls are TRBV4-1 and TRBJ1-1; no clear D gene. Germline V gene lookup returns CDR1 MGHRA and CDR2 YSYEKL. Trimming took off 1 base at V and 1 base at J, with 10 bases between the two ends. This CDR3 spans 15 amino acids.